This T cell receptor (beta chain) appears in the sequencing data of a study of T cell responses to AZD1222 COVID-19 vaccine (dated by TCRdb to about 2021). Context from the whole study: AZD1222 recipients whose second dose came at about 4 weeks and those whose second dose came at about 12 weeks were combined into one group, since spike-specific TCR depth and breadth did not differ between the two schedules. Trial participants were enrolled by age into 18-55, 56-69 and 70-plus year subgroups, with approximately 150, 28 and 58 TCR-sequenced participants respectively. A total of 230 to 250 trial participants underwent TCR sequencing, of whom approximately 210 received two doses of AZD1222 and some 26 received two doses of the MenACWY control vaccine.

Paper-wide results and their limitations: Conclusions about previously exposed vaccinees are limited because only six or seven AZD1222 recipients were SARS-CoV-2 seropositive at baseline. Participants were mostly white British and included more females than males, and it was suggested by the authors that clonal diversity may have been underestimated. The 56-69-year group was small, and its depth increase did not reach significance, likely because of low power. Reportedly, almost half of the unique spike-specific TCRs recognized epitopes lying outside the regions that are mutated in the B.1.351 and B.1.1.7 variants. The whole spike protein was spanned by vaccine-associated CD4 TCRs, and dominant responses were seen in regions 160-218 and 743-854. Because no samples from the day 14 peak response were available, repertoires could be characterized only after the peak T cell response. Spike-specific TCR breadth and depth rose significantly after two AZD1222 doses compared with day 0 and with MenACWY recipients.

The CDR3 regions of human TCRbeta chains were analyzed by immunosequencing. Turning to the authors' computational methods: TCRs in the repertoires were compared against a reference library of SARS-CoV-2-specific TCRs that had been generated with the MIRA antigen-specificity platform. Breadth was defined as the fraction of unique TCRs that were SARS-CoV-2-associated. Depth was defined as the fraction of total T cells that were SARS-CoV-2-associated. Using the MIRA data, every spike-specific TCR was mapped to the spike region that the TCR reacted to and assigned to either a CD4 or a CD8 class. Log10-transformed breadth and depth values were compared by one-way ANOVA with Sidak's multiple comparisons tests. TCRdb retrieved this table from immuneACCESS and kept in-frame rearrangements only. Not all clones are present; in checked studies, unresolved V genes account for under half, and no reason is known for the remainder. That table is the source of V, J and clone size, and D and trimming were worked out from the DNA. The sample profile shows 110,000 to 150,000 clones; approximately 89% of them were found once. Together, the top ten hold around 3% of the sample.

On this clone itself: Its antigen is not yet known. Per-base qualities were not stored, and no clone one base away is much larger.

The junction shows trimming of 3 bases on V and 4 bases on J, and the gene matches do not reach 2 bases of it. Counted from cysteine to phenylalanine, this CDR3 has 12 amino acids. The sequence is cut down to CDR3 DNA, 36 bases in frame from base 1. Via the germline V gene, CDR1 is SQVTM and CDR2 ANQGSEA. In the paper's terms, the time point label means: baseline before first vaccination. Vaccinee samples were obtained from the UK trials COV001 and COV002, which included a single-blind randomized controlled phase 2/3 trial of AZD1222 (ChAdOx1 nCoV-19) in healthy adults. For TCRbeta chain sequencing, PBMC samples from trial participants were taken at day 0 and at day 28 after the second dose.

Sequenced here: peripheral blood, sampled on day 0 of AZD1222 vaccination. The receptor was derived from an adult in good health. The V gene is TRBV29-1 and the J gene is TRBJ2-7, with 8 bases matching TRBD1. The DNA sequence is as follows: TGCAGCGTTGAGGACAGGGAGTACGAGCAGTACTTC. It translates to CSVEDREYEQYF.